The T cell receptor (beta chain) under discussion was sequenced for a study of T cell repertoires in cytomegalovirus infection. TCRdb reprocessed the reads with MiXCR, giving one entry per CDR3 protein. This table has around 260,000 distinct CDR3 sequences, around 8.7% appearing once. Germline assignment: CDR1 SGHTA and CDR2 FQGNSA. Trimming took 1 base from V and 8 from J, leaving 11 bases between them. This CDR3 has 13 residues. This clonotype was found many times. This clonotype was obtained from a human donor in good health (CMV status not recorded). Some clones in this sample may be carry-over from other donors' samples. The chain has TRBV7-2 and TRBJ1-2; no clear D gene. The sample comprised PBMCs. The CDR3 coding sequence is TGTGCCAGCAGCTTAGGGCAGTGGGAGGGCTACACCTTC. This translates into CASSLGQWEGYTF. Drawing the rest from reference TRBV7-2 and TRBJ1-2, the complete variable domain is GAGVSQSPSNKVTEKGKDVELRCDPISGHTALYWYRQSLGQGLEFLIYFQGNSAPDKSGLPSDRFSAERTGGSVSTLTIQRTQQEDSAVYLCASSLGQWEGYTFGSGTRLTVV.